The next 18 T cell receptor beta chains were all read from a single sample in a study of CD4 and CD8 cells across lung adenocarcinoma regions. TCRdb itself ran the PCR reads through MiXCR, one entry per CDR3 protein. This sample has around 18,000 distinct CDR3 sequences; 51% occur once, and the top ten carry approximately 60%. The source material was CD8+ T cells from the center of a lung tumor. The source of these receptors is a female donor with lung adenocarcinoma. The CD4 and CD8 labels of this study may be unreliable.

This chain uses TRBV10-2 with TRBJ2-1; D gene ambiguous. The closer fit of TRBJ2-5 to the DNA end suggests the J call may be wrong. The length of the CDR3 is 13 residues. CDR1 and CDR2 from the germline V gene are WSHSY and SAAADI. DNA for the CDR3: TGCGCCAGCAGTGCCATGGGTCAAGAGACCCAGTACTTC. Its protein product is CASSAMGQETQYF.

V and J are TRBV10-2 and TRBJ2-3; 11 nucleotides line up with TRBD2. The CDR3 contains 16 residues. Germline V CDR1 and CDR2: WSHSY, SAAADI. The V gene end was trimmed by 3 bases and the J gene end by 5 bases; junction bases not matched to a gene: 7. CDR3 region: CASSEHGLAGGDTQYF. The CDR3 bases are TGCGCCAGCAGTGAACACGGACTAGCGGGCGGAGATACGCAGTATTTT.

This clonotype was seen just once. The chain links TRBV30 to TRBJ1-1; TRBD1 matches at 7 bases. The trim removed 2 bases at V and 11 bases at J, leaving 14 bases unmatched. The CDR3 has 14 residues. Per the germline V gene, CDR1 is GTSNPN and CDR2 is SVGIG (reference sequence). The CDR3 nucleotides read TGTGCCTGGAGTCCCCGGGGACAGCCGACGTCGGCTTTCTTT. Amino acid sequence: CAWSPRGQPTSAFF.

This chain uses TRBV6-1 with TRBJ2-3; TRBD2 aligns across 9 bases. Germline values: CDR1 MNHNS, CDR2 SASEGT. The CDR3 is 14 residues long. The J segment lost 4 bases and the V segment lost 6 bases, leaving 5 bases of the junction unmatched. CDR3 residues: CASSLEREADTQYF. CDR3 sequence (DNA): TGTGCCAGCAGCCTCGAGCGGGAGGCAGATACGCAGTATTTT.

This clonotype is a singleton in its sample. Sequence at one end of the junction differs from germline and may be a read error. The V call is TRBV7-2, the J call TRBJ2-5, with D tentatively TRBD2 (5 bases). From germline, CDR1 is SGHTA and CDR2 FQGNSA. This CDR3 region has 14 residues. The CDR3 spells CASSWSGATETQYF. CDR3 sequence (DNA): TGTGCGAGCAGCTGGAGCGGTGCCACAGAGACCCAGTATTTC.

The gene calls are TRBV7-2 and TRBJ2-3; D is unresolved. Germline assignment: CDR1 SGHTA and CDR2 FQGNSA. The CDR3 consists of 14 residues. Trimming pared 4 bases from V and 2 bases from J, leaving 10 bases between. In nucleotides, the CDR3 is TGTGCCAGCAGCTCCGGACCAAACACAGATACGCAGTATTTT. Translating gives CASSSGPNTDTQYF.

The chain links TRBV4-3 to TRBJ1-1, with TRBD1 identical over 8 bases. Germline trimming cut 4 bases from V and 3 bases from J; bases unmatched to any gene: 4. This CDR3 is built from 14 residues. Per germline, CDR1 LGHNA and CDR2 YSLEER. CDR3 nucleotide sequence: TGCGCCAGCAGCCCCTACAGGGGGGACACTGAAGCTTTCTTT. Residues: CASSPYRGDTEAFF.

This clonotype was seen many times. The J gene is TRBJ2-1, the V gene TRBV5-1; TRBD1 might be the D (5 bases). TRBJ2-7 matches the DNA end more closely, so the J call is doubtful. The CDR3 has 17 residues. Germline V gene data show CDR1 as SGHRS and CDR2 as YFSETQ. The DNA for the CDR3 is TGCGCCAGCAGCTTGGTTAGGGGTCCCCACTCCTCCTACGAGCAGTACTTC. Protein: CASSLVRGPHSSYEQYF.

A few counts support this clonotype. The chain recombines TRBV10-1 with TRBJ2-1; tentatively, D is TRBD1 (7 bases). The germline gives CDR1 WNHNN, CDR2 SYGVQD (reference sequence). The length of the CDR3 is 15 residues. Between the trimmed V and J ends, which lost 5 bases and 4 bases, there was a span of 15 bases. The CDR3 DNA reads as TGCGCCAGCAGTCGGACCAGGGGGGAATACAATGAGCAGTTCTTC. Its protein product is CASSRTRGEYNEQFF.

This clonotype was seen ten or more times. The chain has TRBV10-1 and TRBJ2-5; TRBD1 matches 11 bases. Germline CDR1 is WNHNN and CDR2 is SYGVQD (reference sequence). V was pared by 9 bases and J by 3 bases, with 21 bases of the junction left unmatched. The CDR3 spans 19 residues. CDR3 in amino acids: CARKPPPGQGGSRKETQYF. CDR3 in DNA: TGCGCCAGGAAGCCCCCACCGGGACAGGGGGGCTCTCGGAAAGAGACCCAGTACTTC.

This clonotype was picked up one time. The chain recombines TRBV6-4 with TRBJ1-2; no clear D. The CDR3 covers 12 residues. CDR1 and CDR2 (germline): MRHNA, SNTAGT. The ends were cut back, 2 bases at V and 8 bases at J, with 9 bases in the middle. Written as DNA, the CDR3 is TGTGCCAGCAGTGACCCGGCGGAGGGCTACACCTTC. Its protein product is CASSDPAEGYTF.

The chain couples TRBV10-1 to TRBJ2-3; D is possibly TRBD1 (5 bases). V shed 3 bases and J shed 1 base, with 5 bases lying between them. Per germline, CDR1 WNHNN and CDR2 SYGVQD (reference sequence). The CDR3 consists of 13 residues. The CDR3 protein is CASSDRGTDTQYF. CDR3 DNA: TGCGCCAGCAGTGACAGGGGCACAGATACGCAGTATTTT.

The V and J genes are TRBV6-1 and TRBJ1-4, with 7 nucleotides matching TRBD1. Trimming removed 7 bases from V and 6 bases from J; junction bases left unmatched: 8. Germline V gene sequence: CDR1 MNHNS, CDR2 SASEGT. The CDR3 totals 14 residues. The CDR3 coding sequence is TGTGCCAGCACTGGCAACACAGGGGATGAAAAACTGTTTTTT. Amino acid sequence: CASTGNTGDEKLFF.

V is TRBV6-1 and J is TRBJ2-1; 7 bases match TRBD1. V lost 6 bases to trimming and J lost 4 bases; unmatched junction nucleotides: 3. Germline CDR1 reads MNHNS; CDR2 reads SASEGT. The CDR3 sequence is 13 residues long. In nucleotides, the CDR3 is TGTGCCAGCAGACAGGGGTTTTACAATGAGCAGTTCTTC. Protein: CASRQGFYNEQFF.

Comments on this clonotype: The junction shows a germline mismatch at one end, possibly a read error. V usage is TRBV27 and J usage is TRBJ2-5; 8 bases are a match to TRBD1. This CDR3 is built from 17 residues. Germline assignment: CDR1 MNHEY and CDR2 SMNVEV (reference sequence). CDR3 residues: CASSPRRTGIGQETLTF. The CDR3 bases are TGTGCCAGCAGTCCCCGAAGGACAGGGATCGGGCAGGAGACCCTGACCTTC.

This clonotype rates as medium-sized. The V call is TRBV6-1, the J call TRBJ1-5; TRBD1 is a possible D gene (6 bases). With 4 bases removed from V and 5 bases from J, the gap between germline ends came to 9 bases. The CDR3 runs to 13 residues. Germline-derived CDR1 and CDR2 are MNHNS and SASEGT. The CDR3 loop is CASSAGAHQPQHF. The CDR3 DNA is TGTGCCAGCAGTGCAGGGGCCCATCAGCCCCAGCATTTT.

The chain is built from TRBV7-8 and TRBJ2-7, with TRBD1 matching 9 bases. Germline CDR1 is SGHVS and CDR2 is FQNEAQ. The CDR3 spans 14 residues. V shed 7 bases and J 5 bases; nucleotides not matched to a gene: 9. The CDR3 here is CASNPIGTGNEQYF. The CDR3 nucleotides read TGTGCCAGCAACCCAATAGGGACAGGGAACGAGCAGTACTTC.

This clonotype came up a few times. The CDR3 loop reads CASSSQGANEKLFF. The CDR3 DNA is TGTGCCAGCAGCTCGCAGGGGGCTAATGAAAAACTGTTTTTT. The chain couples TRBV7-9 to TRBJ1-4; 7 bases are a match to TRBD1. The V segment lost 4 bases and the J segment 3 bases; nucleotides outside the gene matches: 2. CDR1 is SEHNR, CDR2 FQNEAQ, per germline (reference sequence). The CDR3 is made up of 14 amino acids. Drawing the rest from reference TRBV7-9 and TRBJ1-4, the complete variable domain is DTGVSQNPRHKITKRGQNVTFRCDPISEHNRLYWYRQTLGQGPEFLTYFQNEAQLEKSRLLSDRFSAERPKGSFSTLEIQRTEQGDSAMYLCASSSQGANEKLFFGSGTQLSVL.